This T cell receptor beta chain emerged from a study of T cell responses to AZD1222 COVID-19 vaccine (dated by TCRdb to the early 2020s). Broadly, across the study: Because spike-specific TCR depth and breadth did not differ between the two schedules, AZD1222 recipients who got a second dose at roughly 4 weeks were pooled with those who got a second dose at roughly 12 weeks. A total of just over 230 trial participants underwent TCR sequencing, of whom about 210 had received two doses of AZD1222 and approximately 25 had received two doses of the MenACWY control vaccine. Enrollment into the trials was organized by age into subgroups of 18-55, 56-69 and 70-plus years, and those subgroups contained approximately 160, 26 and 62 TCR-sequenced participants, respectively.

The CDR3 regions of human TCRbeta chains were subjected to immunosequencing. The original pipeline was this. TCRs in the repertoires were matched against a reference library of SARS-CoV-2-specific TCRs that had been generated with the MIRA antigen-specificity platform. Breadth was defined as the fraction of unique TCRs that were SARS-CoV-2-associated, and depth was defined as the fraction of total T cells that were SARS-CoV-2-associated. Using the MIRA data, every spike-specific TCR was mapped to the spike region that the TCR reacted to and assigned to either a CD4 or a CD8 class. Log10-transformed breadth and depth values were compared by one-way ANOVA with Sidak's multiple comparisons tests. Held by TCRdb, this immuneACCESS table contains in-frame sequences only and omits some clones. Under half of the omission traces to an unresolved V gene where checked; the cause of the rest is unknown. From that table come the V and J calls and clone size; the DNA was used to work out D and trimming. For this sample there are some 90,000 clones; 88% appear just once. The ten largest clones take up under 20% of the sample.

The junction shows trimming of 8 bases on V and 7 bases on J, and the gene matches do not reach 8 bases of it. Measured from the cysteine to the phenylalanine, the CDR3 is 15 residues long. The sequence is cut down to CDR3 DNA, 45 bases in frame from base 1. CDR1 and CDR2 are drawn from the germline V gene: SNHLY, FYNNEI. This sample's time point label indicates: baseline before first vaccination. Vaccinee samples were obtained from the UK trials COV001 and COV002, which included a single-blind randomized controlled phase 2/3 trial of AZD1222 (ChAdOx1 nCoV-19) in healthy adults. For TCRbeta chain sequencing, PBMC samples were collected from trial participants at day 0 and at day 28 after the second dose. Study-wide findings and limitations: Participants were mostly white British, with more females than males. The authors suggested clonal diversity may have been underestimated. Vaccine-associated CD4 TCRs spanned the whole spike protein, with dominant responses in regions 160-218 and 743-854. Nearly half of unique spike-specific TCRs reportedly recognized epitopes outside regions mutated in the B.1.351 and B.1.1.7 variants. Conclusions about previously exposed vaccinees are limited because only a handful of AZD1222 recipients were SARS-CoV-2 seropositive at baseline. Because no samples from the day 14 peak response were available, repertoires could be characterized only after the peak T cell response. The 56-69-year group was small, and its depth increase did not reach significance, likely because of low power. After two AZD1222 doses, spike-specific TCR breadth and depth were significantly higher than at day 0 and than in MenACWY recipients.

To note about this clone: Which antigen it targets is not known. Per-base quality was not reported, and no clone a single base away is much larger than it.

The chain uses TRBV2 and TRBJ1-6; TRBD1 lines up with 10 middle nucleotides. Source: peripheral blood, taken on day 0 of AZD1222 vaccination. This receptor was taken from an adult in good health. The DNA sequence follows: TGTGCCAGCCGACCTCGGACAGGGGGGAATTCACCCCTCCACTTT. It translates as CASRPRTGGNSPLHF.